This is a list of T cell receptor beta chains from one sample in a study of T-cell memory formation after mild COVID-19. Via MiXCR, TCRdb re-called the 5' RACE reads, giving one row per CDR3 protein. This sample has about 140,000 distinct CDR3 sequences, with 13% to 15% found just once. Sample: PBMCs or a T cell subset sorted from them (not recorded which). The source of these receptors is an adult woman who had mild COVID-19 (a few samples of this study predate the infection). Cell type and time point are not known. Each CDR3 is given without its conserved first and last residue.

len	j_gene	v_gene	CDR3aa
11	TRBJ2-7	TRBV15	ATSSKVSYEQY
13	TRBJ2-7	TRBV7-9	ASSSGLALIYEQY
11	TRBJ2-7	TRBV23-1	ASSDRGRGEQY
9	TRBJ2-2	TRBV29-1	SAEGTGELF
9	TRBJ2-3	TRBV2	ASSEQDTQY
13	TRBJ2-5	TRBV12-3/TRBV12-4	ASSLWLAGEETQY
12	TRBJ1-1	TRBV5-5	ASSLRGLNTEAF
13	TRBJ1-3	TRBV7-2	ASSSTSDPGNTIY
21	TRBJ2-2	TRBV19	ASTPLEIPRGWSLRYSTGELF
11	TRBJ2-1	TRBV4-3	ASSQDGLTEQF
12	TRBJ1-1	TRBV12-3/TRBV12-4	ASSLPGGNTEAF
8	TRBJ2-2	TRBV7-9	AGNTGELF
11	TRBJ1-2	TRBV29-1	SVEGPESYGYT
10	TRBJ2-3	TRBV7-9	ASSSIYDTQY